The source of this T cell receptor beta chain is a study of cytomegalovirus exposure and HLA in healthy donors. Both 60 Vbeta primers and 13 Jbeta primers went into the PCR. TCRdb's table, derived via immunoSEQ multiplex PCR, lists solely in-frame clones and lacks some. This sample has approximately 160,000 clones, with approximately 80% found just once. The CDR3 extends over 15 amino acids. Trimming took 8 bases from V and 4 from J; bases not matched to a gene: 12. Germline CDR1 is LNHDA and CDR2 is SQIVND (reference sequence). Source material: PBMCs. This receptor was obtained from a woman aged 45-59 years in good health and CMV-seropositive. The gene calls are TRBV19 and TRBJ1-1, with 8 bases fitting TRBD1. Here the CDR3 reads CASSASPTGGTEAFF. CDR3 nucleotides: TGTGCCAGTTCCGCTTCACCTACAGGGGGCACTGAAGCTTTCTTT. The full variable domain, in which reference TRBV19 and TRBJ1-1 provide the parts outside the CDR3, is DGGITQSPKYLFRKEGQNVTLSCEQNLNHDAMYWYRQDPGQGLRLIYYSQIVNDFQKGDIAEGYSVSREKKESFPLTVTSAQKNPTAFYLCASSASPTGGTEAFFGQGTRLTVV.